This entry is about one TCR beta chain. One Seattle source followed patients from active infection through their disease course. The sample comes from a study of blood T cell repertoires in COVID-19. Study background: Both acute and convalescent COVID-19 samples were obtained from the United States, Italy and Spain. Sample material is recorded as cDNA or gDNA derived from T cells, B-cell-depleted T cells, or PBMCs.

The germline CDR1 and CDR2 sequences are WNHNN and SYGVQD (reference sequence). V was shortened by 4 bases and J by 3 bases, with 7 bases between the two germline ends. The CDR3 extends over 13 amino acids. In the original workflow: Reference gene primer amplification gave estimated nucleated cell counts. TCRdb keeps only in-frame clones here, not all; method: immunoSEQ multiplex PCR. The V and J calls and clone size are taken from that table; D and trimming were inferred from the DNA. The repertoire consists of some 200,000 clones, with around 84% occurring once and the leading ten covering approximately 15%.

V gene TRBV10-1 combines with J gene TRBJ2-4, with D perhaps TRBD1 (6 bases). The sample comprised peripheral blood. This TCR was sampled from a woman aged 70 to 79 with COVID-19, enrolled during active disease. The CDR3 nucleotides read TGCGCCAGCAGTGTCAGGGGCAAAAACATTCAGTACTTC. This encodes CASSVRGKNIQYF.